The 23 T cell receptor beta chains below were found in one sample sequenced in a study of cytomegalovirus exposure and HLA in healthy donors. The PCR used 60 Vbeta and 13 Jbeta primers. Assay used: immunoSEQ multiplex PCR; TCRdb lists only in-frame clones, some missing. The sample has over 140,000 clones, 80% seen once. The sample consisted of PBMCs. The receptor source for this set is a man aged 45-65 years in good health and CMV-seronegative.

The J gene is TRBJ1-1, the V gene TRBV6-1; D is perhaps TRBD1 (6 bases). V was trimmed by 2 bases and J by 5 bases, leaving 15 bases between them. Germline-derived CDR1 and CDR2 are MNHNS and SASEGT. The CDR3 has 15 amino acids. The CDR3 loop is CASSETFFRGTEAFF. DNA of the CDR3: TGTGCCAGCAGTGAAACATTTTTTAGGGGGACTGAAGCTTTCTTT.

The genes are TRBV7-2 and TRBJ2-3; TRBD2 matches 11 bases. The CDR3 spans 12 residues. In germline, CDR1 is SGHTA, CDR2 FQGNSA. The V gene end was trimmed by 4 bases and the J gene end by 10 bases; junction bases not matched to a gene: 1. The CDR3 DNA sequence: TGTGCCAGCAGCTCTAGCGGGAGGCCGCAGTATTTT. It yields the protein CASSSSGRPQYF.

This clone was found once. The chain has TRBV5-4 and TRBJ2-5; D call uncertain. Germline V gene sequence: CDR1 SGHNT, CDR2 YYREEE (reference sequence). V lost 4 bases and J lost 5, with 21 bases in between. The CDR3 has 16 residues. CDR3 region: CASSLARALRAETQYF. The CDR3 DNA reads as TGTGCCAGCAGCCTGGCTCGAGCCCTTCGAGCGGAGACCCAGTACTTC.

This rearrangement joins TRBV5-1 to TRBJ1-1; D possibly corresponds to TRBD1 (6 bases). Trimming cost V 0 bases and J 1 base, with 13 bases left between them. Germline assignment: CDR1 SGHRS and CDR2 YFSETQ. The CDR3 is made up of 16 amino acids. As DNA, the CDR3 is TGCGCCAGCAGCTTGGCTAGCGGGACACCGAACACTGAAGCTTTCTTT. It specifies CASSLASGTPNTEAFF.

This chain uses TRBV27 with TRBJ1-4, with TRBD1 matching over 8 bases. The junction had 2 bases not matched to a gene; V was cut back by 6 bases and J by 2 bases. The CDR3 sequence is 14 residues long. Germline CDR1 is MNHEY and CDR2 is SMNVEV (reference sequence). The CDR3 sequence: CASRRQGTNEKLFF. In DNA, the CDR3 is TGTGCCAGCAGGAGACAGGGGACTAATGAAAAACTGTTTTTT.

V is TRBV5-1 and J is TRBJ2-1; 7 bases are shared with TRBD1. The CDR3 extends over 14 amino acids. Per the germline V gene, CDR1 is SGHRS and CDR2 is YFSETQ. With V trimmed by 4 bases and J by 7 bases, 8 bases remained unmatched. For the CDR3, the DNA is TGCGCCAGCAGCGCCCGGGACAGTGGTAATGAGCAGTTCTTC. Its translation: CASSARDSGNEQFF.

The gene calls are TRBV29-1 and TRBJ1-5; the D gene is possibly TRBD1 (6 bases). The CDR3 is made up of 15 amino acids. Deletions cut 4 bases from V and 6 bases from J, with 19 bases between. Germline CDR1 and CDR2: SQVTM and ANQGSEA. The CDR3 region has the DNA TGCAGCGTTGGGCTTTCCGGGGGGCAGGGTCAGCCCCAGCATTTT. Translation: CSVGLSGGQGQPQHF.

This chain connects TRBV19 to TRBJ1-2, with D perhaps TRBD1 (5 bases). CDR3 length equals 15 residues. V lost 1 base and J 4 bases, leaving 13 bases between the germline ends. Per the germline V gene, CDR1 is LNHDA and CDR2 is SQIVND (reference sequence). Here the CDR3 reads CASSIAGRGTYGYTF. The DNA for the CDR3 is TGTGCCAGTAGTATAGCGGGGAGGGGCACCTATGGCTACACCTTC.

The gene calls are TRBV10-1 and TRBJ2-5, with TRBD2 matching 8 bases. The CDR3 has 19 amino acids. Germline V gene lookup returns CDR1 WNHNN and CDR2 SYGVQD (reference sequence). With 0 bases clipped from V and 2 bases from J, the junction kept 14 bases outside the gene matches. CDR3 loop: CASSESVARAREEQETQYF. The CDR3 DNA is TGCGCCAGCAGTGAGTCGGTCGCTCGAGCGCGGGAGGAGCAAGAGACCCAGTACTTC.

The rearrangement uses TRBV27 and TRBJ2-2, with 10 nucleotides matching TRBD2. The CDR3 covers 15 residues. The germline gives CDR1 MNHEY, CDR2 SMNVEV (reference sequence). The V segment lost 5 bases and the J segment 7 bases; nucleotides outside the gene matches: 7. CDR3 region: CASSDSGRVNGELFF. The DNA for the CDR3 is TGTGCCAGCAGTGACAGCGGGAGGGTGAACGGGGAGCTGTTTTTT.

The J gene is TRBJ1-5, the V gene TRBV5-8; D is unresolved. This CDR3 comprises 17 residues. Germline-derived CDR1 and CDR2 are SGHTS and YDEGEE. V lost 4 bases and J 5 bases, leaving 22 bases between the germline ends. The CDR3 DNA follows: TGTGCCAGCAGCAGCCACTTTGGGCCCGAAGGCGATCAGCCCCAGCATTTT. Residues: CASSSHFGPEGDQPQHF.

V gene TRBV9 combines with J gene TRBJ2-1, with D unclear. Germline V CDR1 and CDR2: SGDLS, YYNGEE. V dropped 4 bases and J dropped 5 bases, with 13 bases sitting between them. CDR3 length: 14 residues. The CDR3 DNA follows: TGTGCCAGCAGCATTCAACAGCAGAACAATGAGCAGTTCTTC. Translation: CASSIQQQNNEQFF.

This clone was recorded only once. V gene TRBV18 combines with J gene TRBJ1-1; TRBD1 is a possible D gene (5 bases). In germline, CDR1 is KGHSH, CDR2 LQKENI. CDR3 size: 14 residues. V lost 3 bases and J 5 bases, leaving 13 bases between the germline ends. Here the CDR3 DNA reads TGTGCCAGCTCACCGAGACCCCCAGGGACTGAAGCTTTCTTT. Protein sequence: CASSPRPPGTEAFF.

The chain recombines TRBV5-5 with TRBJ2-2, with 9 bases identical to TRBD1. CDR3 length: 16 amino acids. V was clipped by 2 bases and J by 6 bases; unmatched bases: 8. Germline V lookup: CDR1 SGHKS, CDR2 YYEKEE (reference sequence). Written as DNA, the CDR3 is TGTGCCAGCAGCTTCCAATTACAGGGGGCATCCGGGGAGCTGTTTTTT. This gives the protein CASSFQLQGASGELFF.

The chain is built from TRBV10-1 and TRBJ2-7, with 11 bases matching TRBD2. The ends lost 2 bases at V and 2 bases at J; junction bases unmatched: 2. Per germline, CDR1 WNHNN and CDR2 SYGVQD (reference sequence). The CDR3 loop spans 15 amino acids. Here the CDR3 DNA reads TGCGCCAGCAGTGAGATTAGCGGGGGGGCCTACGAGCAGTACTTC. It codes for CASSEISGGAYEQYF.

V is TRBV6-5 and J is TRBJ2-7; 9 bases agree with TRBD1. V lost 6 bases and J lost 3; bases outside the gene matches: 6. The CDR3 is 14 amino acids. Germline CDR1 is MNHEY and CDR2 is SVGAGI. CDR3 residues: CASREPGQGYEQYF. Written as DNA, the CDR3 is TGTGCCAGCAGGGAGCCGGGACAGGGCTACGAGCAGTACTTC.

The chain couples TRBV27 to TRBJ1-2; TRBD1 matches at 8 bases. Germline CDR1 reads MNHEY; CDR2 reads SMNVEV (reference sequence). The CDR3 is 14 residues long. Unmatched junction bases numbered 5, after V lost 0 bases and J lost 8 bases. CDR3 region: CASSLSLQGVGYTF. The CDR3 DNA reads TGTGCCAGCAGTTTATCGCTACAGGGGGTCGGCTACACCTTC.

The rearrangement links TRBV18 to TRBJ1-5, with a weak D call TRBD1 (5 bases). The CDR3 loop spans 13 amino acids. The ends were cut back, 4 bases at V and 7 bases at J, with 11 bases in the middle. Germline CDR1 is KGHSH and CDR2 is LQKENI. This CDR3 reads CASSLQGSQPQHF. CDR3 sequence (DNA): TGTGCCAGCTCACTCCAGGGTTCACAGCCCCAGCATTTT.

The chain joins TRBV6-1 to TRBJ2-7; a possible D gene is TRBD1 (7 bases). The CDR3 spans 16 residues. Trimming stripped 1 base from V and 6 bases from J, with 19 bases between. CDR1 MNHNS and CDR2 SASEGT come from the germline V gene. The CDR3 DNA follows: TGTGCCAGCAGTGAAGAGGCTCGCTCAGGGGGGATCGAGCAGTACTTC. The encoded protein is CASSEEARSGGIEQYF.

The V call is TRBV28, the J call TRBJ2-7; the match to TRBD1 covers 7 bases. V lost 5 bases, J lost 1 base, and 8 bases stayed unmatched. This CDR3 contains 15 residues. CDR1 MDHEN and CDR2 SYDVKM come from the germline V gene. In DNA, the CDR3 is TGTGCCAGCAGTCTACAGGGGCCCGCATCCTACGAGCAGTACTTC. Protein: CASSLQGPASYEQYF.

V usage is TRBV7-9 and J usage is TRBJ2-2; the D is unclear. Germline values: CDR1 SEHNR, CDR2 FQNEAQ (reference sequence). Trimming shortened V by 3 bases and J by 7 bases, and 9 bases separated the two germline ends. The CDR3 runs 13 residues. CDR3 in amino acids: CASSFVGVGELFF. CDR3 DNA sequence: TGTGCCAGCAGCTTCGTCGGTGTCGGGGAGCTGTTTTTT.

The chain uses TRBV7-6 and TRBJ2-7, with 8 bases lining up with TRBD2. Looked up from germline, CDR1 is SGHVS and CDR2 is FNYEAQ. The CDR3 loop spans 15 amino acids. V gave up 5 bases and J gave up 6 bases; unmatched junction bases: 12. The CDR3 spells CASSVVPGLEGEQYF. The CDR3 DNA follows: TGTGCCAGCAGCGTGGTCCCGGGACTAGAGGGCGAGCAGTACTTC. The full variable domain, in which reference TRBV7-6 and TRBJ2-7 provide the parts outside the CDR3, is GAGVSQSPRYKVTKRGQDVALRCDPISGHVSLYWYRQALGQGPEFLTYFNYEAQQDKSGLPNDRFSAERPEGSISTLTIQRTEQRDSAMYRCASSVVPGLEGEQYFGPGTRLTVT.

The V call is TRBV5-1, the J call TRBJ1-1; D gene ambiguous. The length of the CDR3 is 14 residues. Germline V gives CDR1 SGHRS, CDR2 YFSETQ. V was pared by 4 bases and J by 2 bases, with 12 bases between. The CDR3 is CASSPPLSNTEAFF. CDR3 sequence (DNA): TGCGCCAGCAGCCCTCCTTTGAGCAACACTGAAGCTTTCTTT.